The 5 T cell receptor beta chains listed next were all sequenced from one sample in a study of beta chain features in type 1 diabetes. Study results and caveats: The study found moderately but significantly shorter TCRB CDR3s in all four CD4+ subsets of Type 1 diabetes patients.

cDNA synthesis used the whole RNA isolate, giving expressed TCRB sequences. Data came from immunoSEQ multiplex PCR; TCRdb stores just in-frame clones and leaves some out. The data contain over 600,000 clones, 9.5% to 15% of them seen just once; the ten biggest clones take up approximately 0.11%. No antigen has been identified for these receptors. The sequenced material came from naive CD4+ T cells from blood. These receptors came from a man between 25 and 39 years old with type 1 diabetes.

This clone has just a few counts. The chain joins TRBV27 to TRBJ1-4; the D is unclear. V was cut by 5 bases and J by 8 bases, with 15 bases left in between. Per germline, CDR1 MNHEY and CDR2 SMNVEV (reference sequence). This CDR3 region has 14 residues. In DNA form, the CDR3 reads TGTGCCAGCAGTAAGACGGTCTTCCGAGAAAAACTGTTTTTT. Protein sequence: CASSKTVFREKLFF.

This clone has more than one count but fewer than ten. The V and J genes are TRBV13 and TRBJ2-1; TRBD1 aligns across 11 bases. Losses at the gene ends were 3 bases for V and 4 bases for J; bases not matched to a gene: 2. Germline V gene lookup returns CDR1 PRHDT and CDR2 FYEKMQ (reference sequence). The CDR3 spans 15 residues. The CDR3 region is CASSLDRGQYNEQFF. CDR3 in DNA: TGTGCCAGCAGCTTGGACAGGGGGCAGTACAATGAGCAGTTCTTC.

This clone was seen a few times. This chain links TRBV10-3 with TRBJ2-3, with D perhaps given as TRBD1 or TRBD2 (5 bases each). The CDR3 spans 14 residues. Trimming took off 6 bases at V and 1 base at J, with 11 bases between the two ends. Germline V lookup: CDR1 ENHRY, CDR2 SYGVKD. CDR3 amino acids: CAIRDSTGTDTQYF. In DNA form, the CDR3 reads TGTGCCATCAGGGACTCGACAGGCACAGATACGCAGTATTTT.

V usage is TRBV5-1 and J usage is TRBJ2-2; unclear D gene. Germline CDR1 SGHRS, CDR2 YFSETQ. The CDR3 runs 9 residues. Trimming took off 1 base at V and 13 bases at J, with 2 bases between the two ends. CDR3 coding DNA: TGCGCCAGCAGCTTGTTGCTGTTTTTT. Its protein product is CASSLLLFF.

This clone was seen more than once but under ten times. The chain combines TRBV20-1 with TRBJ1-1; tentatively, D is TRBD1 (5 bases). The germline V gene has CDR1 DFQATT and CDR2 SNEGSKA (reference sequence). Trimming cost V 3 bases and J 8 bases, with 10 bases left between them. This CDR3 comprises 11 residues. The CDR3 sequence is CSASPGREAFF. The DNA of the CDR3 is TGCAGTGCTAGCCCAGGGAGGGAAGCTTTCTTT.